This is a list of T cell receptor beta chains from one sample in a study of memory CD4+ T cells and cytomegalovirus serostatus. The assay was immunoSEQ multiplex PCR, and TCRdb's table has in-frame clones only and misses some. The sample has about 52,000 clones; 80% to 90% are singletons. Sequencing used memory CD4+ T cells from blood. The receptors were gathered from an adult in good health and CMV-seropositive. Each CDR3 is given with its conserved first and last residue. The D gene is left open where the match is weak. Only part of the rows carry a size: once, few, many, or a class if the clone is expanded.

v_call,j_call,d_call,cdr3_length,clone_size,cdr3_aa,cdr3_nt
TRBV7-2,TRBJ2-6,TRBD2,18,.,CASSPGLAGGSGANVLTF,TGTGCCAGCAGCCCCGGGCTAGCGGGAGGGTCTGGGGCCAACGTCCTGACTTTC
TRBV14,TRBJ1-2,TRBD1,14,.,CASSQVRDRDGYTF,TGTGCCAGCAGCCAAGTCCGGGACAGGGACGGCTACACCTTC
TRBV6-1,TRBJ2-1,TRBD1,16,.,CASSEAEGAIYNEQFF,TGTGCCAGCAGTGAAGCAGAGGGGGCCATATACAATGAGCAGTTCTTC
TRBV5-6,TRBJ1-1,.,12,.,CASSLSGTEAFF,TGTGCCAGCAGCTTGTCGGGGACTGAAGCTTTCTTT
TRBV7-9,TRBJ1-3,.,13,.,CASSLDSGNTIYF,TGTGCCAGCAGCTTAGATTCTGGAAACACCATATATTTT
TRBV6-4,TRBJ1-4,.,14,.,CASREGTTNEKLFF,TGTGCCAGCAGAGAGGGGACAACTAATGAAAAACTGTTTTTT
TRBV7-3,TRBJ2-7,.,13,.,CASSGWGSYEQYF,TGTGCCAGCAGCGGCTGGGGGTCCTACGAGCAGTACTTC
TRBV10-3,TRBJ1-1,.,13,.,CAISGSGGTEAFF,TGTGCCATCAGTGGGTCGGGAGGCACTGAAGCTTTCTTT
TRBV2,TRBJ2-7,.,15,.,CASSGALPSSYEQYF,TGTGCCAGCAGTGGGGCACTCCCCAGCTCCTACGAGCAGTACTTC
TRBV19,TRBJ2-1,TRBD2,13,.,CASIGLDRNEQFF,TGTGCCAGTATAGGACTAGATCGGAATGAGCAGTTCTTC
TRBV7-9,TRBJ1-3,TRBD1,18,few,CASSLPTGTGGIGNTIYF,TGTGCCAGCAGCTTGCCAACCGGGACAGGGGGTATCGGAAACACCATATATTTT
TRBV10-2,TRBJ1-2,TRBD1,13,.,CASSRQGAYGYTF,TGCGCCAGCAGTAGACAGGGGGCCTATGGCTACACCTTC
TRBV2,TRBJ1-1,TRBD1,14,.,CASRPGTGSTEAFF,TGTGCCAGCAGACCCGGGACAGGGAGCACTGAAGCTTTCTTT
TRBV7-2,TRBJ1-1,.,13,.,CASSLRQGPGAFF,TGTGCCAGCAGCTTACGGCAGGGCCCGGGGGCTTTCTTT